These 2 T cell receptor beta chains share one sample of origin, sequenced in a study of shared clonotypes between healthy human individuals. Naive CD8 cells comprised CD45RO-negative, CCR7-positively selected cells, excluding terminally differentiated effector memory CD45RA+ cells. TCRdb keeps only in-frame clones here, not all; method: immunoSEQ multiplex PCR. The sample comprises about 2 million clones, about 94% of which are singletons, and more than 0.95% rests with the top ten. The sequenced sample consisted of naive CD8+ T cells sorted from blood. The receptors stem from a man younger than 35 in good health.

The chain carries TRBV4-1 and TRBJ1-1, with TRBD1 as a possible D gene (6 bases). The CDR3 sequence is 15 residues long. Germline assignment: CDR1 MGHRA and CDR2 YSYEKL. The V gene lost 0 bases and the J gene lost 8 bases, with 16 bases spanning the gap. The CDR3 loop is CASSQEPQLGGEAFF. CDR3 bases: TGCGCCAGCAGCCAAGAACCACAGCTTGGGGGCGAAGCTTTCTTT.

Remarks on this clone: This CDR3 is also generated by other DNA sequences in the sample. The chain links TRBV9 to TRBJ2-1, with D perhaps matching TRBD2 (6 bases). Per the germline V gene, CDR1 is SGDLS and CDR2 is YYNGEE. This CDR3 is 14 amino acids long. V was shortened by 2 bases and J by 5 bases, with 11 bases between the two germline ends. The CDR3 loop is CASSVGGAHNEQFF. The DNA of the CDR3 is TGTGCCAGCAGCGTGGGCGGGGCCCACAATGAGCAGTTCTTC.